A single TCR beta chain is shown here with its context. What antigen it recognizes has not been identified. Qualities for individual bases were not recorded, and no much larger clone is one base off. The treatment or condition tag for this specimen amounts to: in vitro stimulation with specific CMV peptide epitopes to enrich CMV-specific T cells. The data belong to a study of T cell repertoires in cytomegalovirus infection (dated by TCRdb to between 2018 and 2021). Study-wide context: Alongside well-studied HLA-B-restricted epitopes, the peptide stimulations were aimed at recently identified HLA-C-restricted CMV epitopes, whose presentation resists viral immunomodulation. Donor HLA type was relevant to the analysis, as public TCR beta signatures indicated carriage of CMV infection together with the matching HLA type.

The CDR3 spans 16 residues, from the cysteine through the phenylalanine. Here the CDR3 DNA is all that survives: 48 bases in frame from base 1. Per the germline V gene (reference sequence), SSHAT is the CDR1 and FNYEAQ is the CDR2. Cut back by 5 bases and 3 bases, the V and J ends lie 14 bases apart. The paper as a whole reports these results and caveats: In both this cohort and an independent roughly 400-donor cohort, the cumulative frequency of public TCR beta family members distinguished carriers of CMV infection plus the relevant HLA type. The ex vivo response was dominated by HLA-C-restricted CMV-specific TCR beta clonotypes, and the single most frequent clonotype in two of eight donors was supplied by these HLA-C-restricted clonotypes.

TCRdb records Illumina HiSeq 1500 as the sequencer. Starting from the raw public reads, TCRdb applied fastp trimming at Q25, assembled clones with MiXCR and retained in-frame beta chains. For every CDR3 protein sequence, its rows merge into one entry that carries the most common genes and DNA. Counted in this sample were about 570,000 distinct CDR3 sequences; under 45% of them appeared once. The biggest ten clones account for about 46% of the sample. The receptor comes from a human donor in good health (CMV status not recorded). Some clones in this sample may be carry-over from other donors' samples. The sequencing here drew on cultured PBMCs, taken from culture after CMV antigen stimulation. Recombination connected TRBV7-7 to TRBJ2-6; the D segment cannot be called with confidence. The CDR3 loop reads CASSPLLGYGANVLTF. The DNA reads as follows: TGTGCCAGCAGCCCCTTATTAGGGTATGGGGCCAACGTCCTGACTTTC.